The rows below give T cell receptor beta chains drawn from one sample of a study of shared clonotypes between healthy human individuals. Clones were read by immunoSEQ multiplex PCR, and TCRdb kept only the in-frame ones, dropping some. Among over 2,000,000 clones, approximately 92% were seen once, and the ten largest hold about 1.7%. Sequences were obtained from naive CD8+ T cells from PBMCs. The receptors stem from a man aged 18 to 35 in good health. Some clones in this sample may be carry-over from other donors' samples. The CDR3 runs from the conserved cysteine through the conserved F or W. Each record gives: D gene, clone size, V gene, J gene, CDR3 protein, CDR3 DNA. The D gene is left open where the match is weak. The size of a clone is reported for some rows only, either as once, few or many, or as a class for expanded clones.

-,-,TRBV7-6,TRBJ2-1,CASSLRRNEQFF,TGTGCCAGCAGCTTAAGGCGAAATGAGCAGTTCTTC
TRBD2,-,TRBV4-3,TRBJ2-1,CASSQPGTSGRPSYNEQFF,TGCGCCAGCAGCCAACCCGGGACTAGCGGGAGACCCTCCTACAATGAGCAGTTCTTC
TRBD1,-,TRBV7-9,TRBJ1-5,CASSGAGGYQPQHF,TGTGCCAGCAGCGGGGCAGGGGGCTATCAGCCCCAGCATTTT
-,once,TRBV7-9,TRBJ1-2,CASSLGGETHDPNYGYTF,TGTGCCAGCAGCTTAGGGGGGGAGACCCATGACCCAAACTATGGCTACACCTTC
-,-,TRBV6-1,TRBJ1-3,CASSVMGYPSGNTIYF,TGTGCCAGCAGTGTTATGGGCTACCCCTCTGGAAACACCATATATTTT
TRBD1,-,TRBV4-2,TRBJ2-2,CASSQLITDRGLLAGELFF,TGTGCCAGCAGCCAACTGATAACGGACAGGGGGCTATTGGCCGGGGAGCTGTTTTTT
-,few,TRBV10-1,TRBJ1-1,CASSEWQTRNTEAFF,TGCGCCAGCAGTGAGTGGCAAACCCGGAACACTGAAGCTTTCTTT
TRBD2,-,TRBV19,TRBJ2-1,CASSIGGGLAGVFGNEQFF,TGTGCCAGTAGTATAGGTGGGGGACTAGCGGGAGTGTTTGGCAATGAGCAGTTCTTC
-,-,TRBV7-9,TRBJ2-7,CASSATQGFVHEQYF,TGTGCCAGCAGCGCAACACAGGGTTTTGTCCACGAGCAGTACTTC
TRBD1,-,TRBV27,TRBJ2-3,CASRPRTGDLTDTQYF,TGTGCCAGCAGACCGCGGACAGGGGACCTCACAGATACGCAGTATTTT
-,-,TRBV9,TRBJ2-7,CASSPVAGRVDEQYF,TGTGCCAGCAGCCCCGTCGCCGGGAGAGTCGACGAGCAGTACTTC
TRBD2,-,TRBV7-8,TRBJ2-3,CASSLRGLAGGTDTQYF,TGTGCCAGCAGCTTACGGGGACTAGCGGGAGGGACAGATACGCAGTATTTT
TRBD2,-,TRBV5-1,TRBJ2-1,CASSPGTSGSNEQFF,TGCGCCAGCAGCCCCGGGACTAGCGGTTCCAATGAGCAGTTCTTC
-,-,TRBV4-3,TRBJ2-1,CASSHAQTPRDEQFF,TGCGCCAGCAGCCACGCCCAGACCCCGAGGGATGAGCAGTTCTTC
-,-,TRBV20-1,TRBJ2-7,CSARAHEQYF,TGCAGTGCTAGAGCCCACGAGCAGTACTTC
-,once,TRBV27,TRBJ2-5,CASSLRPGTLRVETQYF,TGTGCCAGCAGTCTCCGTCCCGGGACACTTCGAGTGGAGACCCAGTACTTC
-,-,TRBV4-2,TRBJ2-7,CASSQEGLVAYEQYF,TGTGCCAGCAGCCAGGAGGGCCTGGTGGCCTACGAGCAGTACTTC
-,-,TRBV14,TRBJ2-7,CASRGDGYEQYF,TGTGCCAGCCGTGGCGACGGGTACGAGCAGTACTTC
-,-,TRBV10-3,TRBJ2-1,CAISEGLAPAGNEQFF,TGTGCCATCAGTGAGGGGCTAGCGCCCGCGGGAAATGAGCAGTTCTTC